This T cell receptor (beta chain) was captured in a study of Ad26.COV2.S vaccination and SARS-CoV-2 variants. Whole-study context: Donor got 5x10^10 or 1x10^11 viral particles of Ad26.COV2.S. Whole-study results and caveats: After vaccination, substantial breadth of spike-specific CD8+ and CD4+ responses was reported.

Measured with immunoSEQ multiplex PCR; TCRdb has only the in-frame clones, and not every one. The data contain 350,000 to 500,000 clones, 85% to 90% of them seen just once; the ten biggest clones take up approximately 4%. Regarding treatment: roughly 19 received Ad26.COV2.S at low or high dose, single or two shots; 5 received placebo; per-sample allocation not given. Each sample was drawn 63 days after the first injection (of vaccine or placebo). Expression of Wuhan-strain SARS-CoV-2 spike came from the Ad26 vector that formed the vaccine. This clone was recorded once. Its cognate antigen is unknown. V lost 0 bases, J lost 3 bases, and 15 bases lay in between. Germline V gene sequence: CDR1 LGHNA, CDR2 YNFKEQ. The CDR3 sequence is 17 residues long.

The chain is built from TRBV4-2 and TRBJ2-1; possible D gene TRBD2, 5 bases. Sequencing used peripheral blood, obtained in a trial of Ad26.COV2.S vaccine versus placebo. The receptor was isolated from a person aged 18-65 years who received the Ad26.COV2.S COVID-19 vaccine or a placebo. CDR3 sequence reads: CASSQDRGTDNYNEQFF. CDR3 nucleotide sequence: TGTGCCAGCAGCCAAGATCGGGGAACAGACAACTACAATGAGCAGTTCTTC.